This T cell receptor (beta chain) was retrieved from a study of blood T cell repertoires in COVID-19. About the study: There were acute and convalescent COVID-19 samples, and they came from the United States, Italy and Spain. PBMCs, B-cell-depleted T cells, or T cells provided the cDNA or gDNA that made up the material.

How the authors handled the data: Scientists estimated how many nucleated cells there were by amplifying reference gene primers. Clones were read by immunoSEQ multiplex PCR, and TCRdb kept only the in-frame ones, dropping some. Clonal size and the V and J genes are those of that table, whereas D and trimming came from the DNA. The data hold just over 95,000 clones, with roughly nine tenths observed a single time. The count of this clone is one. CDR1 is LNHDA and CDR2 is SQIVND in the germline V gene (reference sequence). This CDR3 spans 13 amino acids. The V end lost 1 base, the J end lost 5 bases, and 8 bases lay between the germline ends.

The sequencing sample was made of peripheral blood. The source of this sequence is a middle-aged man with acute or convalescent COVID-19. The J gene is TRBJ2-5, the V gene TRBV19; TRBD2 might be the D (6 bases). CDR3: CASSIAGAETQYF. The CDR3 bases are TGTGCCAGTAGTATAGCGGGAGCGGAGACCCAGTACTTC.